This entry concerns a single T cell receptor beta chain. The antigen is undetermined. The data stem from a study of regulatory T cells in long-lasting Graves disease. The time point was: newly diagnosed GD, antithyroid drugs for less than 3 months. PBMC-derived RNA was used for the TCR library. Building of the TCR beta libraries involved iRepertoire HTBI primers and Arm-PCR of CDR3 regions. TCRdb recomputed calls from the multiplex PCR reads with MiXCR, one row per CDR3 protein. Found here are about 470,000 distinct CDR3 sequences, about 15% of them singletons; the top ten hold approximately 16%. General observations from the study: With persistent disease, TRBV28, TRBJ1-2 and TRBJ2-5 were the favored segments.

The germline gives CDR1 SGHDT, CDR2 YYEEEE. CDR3 length: 16 amino acids. With 4 bases clipped from V and 6 bases from J, the junction kept 13 bases outside the gene matches. The sample was also linked to a second study, of T cells in Graves' hyperthyroidism and ophthalmopathy. From that paper: Criteria for exclusion of patients were uncontrolled infection, other autoimmune disease, pregnancy or lactation. Clonotypes that were expanded in thyroid above 0.001 mostly appeared in blood too. The model forecast ophthalmopathy, anticipating it by a median 6.5 months before onset.

This receptor was obtained from a woman under 40 with Graves disease. The genes are TRBV5-6 and TRBJ1-5; 7 bases fit TRBD1. Sequenced material: peripheral blood mononuclear cells (PBMCs), taken at new diagnosis, from a patient treated with antithyroid drugs. CDR3 DNA sequence: TGTGCCAGCAGCAGCTCGACAGGGACCCCTTTTCAGCCCCAGCATTTT. As protein: CASSSSTGTPFQPQHF.